This T cell receptor (beta chain) was sequenced during a study of shared clonotypes between healthy human individuals. At the level of the study: Every donor yielded three CD4 naive, three CD4 memory, two CD8 naive and one CD8 memory plate. Findings of the study overall: A handful of donors had roughly 5% of their naive CD4 clonotypes in common.

In the case of this clone: Its matching antigen is unknown.

In the naive CD8 group, cells lacked CD45RO and were positively selected for CCR7, so terminally differentiated effector memory CD45RA+ cells were left out. Those who donated were healthy HIV-negative adults, with no recent acute infections or vaccinations reported. The deep-level immunoSEQ assay was used. Sequencing used immunoSEQ multiplex PCR; TCRdb keeps in-frame clones, though not all of them. The table has millions of clones, about 95% seen once. This clonotype was obtained from a man younger than 35 in good health. Sequencing used naive CD8+ T cells sorted from blood.

The CDR3 region is CATSRDKGNTEAFF. DNA for the CDR3: TGTGCCACCAGCAGAGATAAAGGGAACACTGAAGCTTTCTTT. The rearrangement uses TRBV15 and TRBJ1-1; D is ambiguous. V was shortened by 0 bases and J by 1 base, with 6 bases between the two germline ends. Germline CDR1 LNHNV, CDR2 YYDKDF (reference sequence). The CDR3 is made up of 14 amino acids.